The 21 T cell receptor beta chains below were found in one sample sequenced in a study of T cell changes during pregnancy in multiple sclerosis. Repertoires were generated with immunoSEQ multiplex PCR, while TCRdb's copy carries only in-frame clones and drops some. The sample has tens of thousands of clones, approximately 86% seen once. This specimen was CD8+ T cells from peripheral blood mononuclear cells, taken in the first trimester of pregnancy. The receptors come from a female donor in good health, enrolled as a control in a pregnancy study.

The V call is TRBV9, the J call TRBJ1-1; 7 positions agree with TRBD1. In germline, CDR1 is SGDLS, CDR2 YYNGEE. V lost 2 bases, J lost 8 bases, and 6 bases stayed unmatched. The length of the CDR3 is 13 residues. Written as DNA, the CDR3 is TGTGCCAGCAGCGTTTTTCCGGGACAGGAAGCTTTCTTT. Translation gives CASSVFPGQEAFF.

The chain uses TRBV5-1 and TRBJ2-7, with TRBD1 as a possible D gene (6 bases). Trimming removed 4 bases from V and 5 bases from J, with 19 bases in between. CDR1 and CDR2 from the germline V gene are SGHRS and YFSETQ. The CDR3 is made up of 15 amino acids. The CDR3 DNA reads as TGCGCCAGCAGCCTCTCCCAGGGGTTCGGGAACGAGCAGTACTTC. Its translation is CASSLSQGFGNEQYF.

The rearrangement uses TRBV11-1 and TRBJ2-7, with 7 bases lining up with TRBD1. V trimming: 4 bases; J trimming: 6 bases; junction bases outside the gene matches: 6. The CDR3 runs to 13 residues. Germline V gene data show CDR1 as SGHAT and CDR2 as FQDESV (reference sequence). Here the CDR3 reads CASSSRQGLEQYF. DNA of the CDR3: TGTGCCAGCAGCTCGAGACAGGGTCTCGAGCAGTACTTC. The full variable domain, in which reference TRBV11-1 and TRBJ2-7 provide the parts outside the CDR3, is EAEVAQSPRYKITEKSQAVAFWCDPISGHATLYWYRQILGQGPELLVQFQDESVVDDSQLPKDRFSAERLKGVDSTLKIQPAELGDSAMYLCASSSRQGLEQYFGPGTRLTVT.

The chain carries TRBV5-1 and TRBJ2-5; D is unclear. V lost 0 bases and J 2 bases, leaving 8 bases between the germline ends. The CDR3 has 14 residues. Germline V gives CDR1 SGHRS, CDR2 YFSETQ. In DNA, the CDR3 is TGCGCCAGCAGCTTGGTGGTAGAGCAAGAGACCCAGTACTTC. Amino acid sequence: CASSLVVEQETQYF.

The V gene is TRBV19, the J gene TRBJ2-3; 8 nucleotides line up with TRBD1. V gave up 9 bases and J gave up 0 bases; unmatched junction bases: 11. Looked up from germline, CDR1 is LNHDA and CDR2 is SQIVND (reference sequence). The CDR3 has 16 residues. CDR3 nucleotide sequence: TGTGCCAGCCGGGACAGGAAATCAGTGAGCACAGATACGCAGTATTTT. Translating it yields CASRDRKSVSTDTQYF.

The table lists this clone with a count of one. The CDR3 reads CASSGTGGQETQYF. CDR3 in DNA: TGTGCCAGCAGTGGGACAGGGGGCCAAGAGACCCAGTACTTC. This chain connects TRBV28 to TRBJ2-5; 11 nucleotides agree with TRBD1. The trim removed 5 bases at V and 1 base at J, leaving 0 bases unmatched. Germline V gives CDR1 MDHEN, CDR2 SYDVKM. CDR3 size: 14 residues.

This rearrangement joins TRBV29-1 to TRBJ2-1, with 10 positions matching TRBD2. Germline V gene lookup returns CDR1 SQVTM and CDR2 ANQGSEA. V shed 3 bases, J shed 8 bases, and the junction held 10 bases outside the gene matches. There are 15 residues in the CDR3. The CDR3 here is CSVEPEAGGPYEQFF. The CDR3 bases are TGCAGCGTTGAGCCTGAAGCGGGAGGGCCTTATGAGCAGTTCTTC.

By its share, this clone is medium-sized. The J gene is TRBJ1-3, the V gene TRBV7-5; the table's D call TRBD1 went unverified against the DNA. TRBV7-5 is a pseudogene segment. CDR3 length: 14 amino acids. DNA for the CDR3: TGTGTCAGAAGCTTTGGGGCGTCTGGAAACACCATATATTTT. This gives the protein CVRSFGASGNTIYF.

The rearrangement uses TRBV15 and TRBJ2-1; 9 nucleotides line up with TRBD2. The germline gives CDR1 LNHNV, CDR2 YYDKDF (reference sequence). The CDR3 is 15 amino acids. V was pared by 4 bases and J by 3 bases, with 4 bases of the junction left unmatched. CDR3 coding DNA: TGTGCCACCAGCACAAGCGGGGGGTTCTACAATGAGCAGTTCTTC. Its translation: CATSTSGGFYNEQFF.

This clone counts as medium-sized. The sample carries other DNA sequences with the same CDR3. V usage is TRBV5-6 and J usage is TRBJ1-1; D is perhaps TRBD1 (5 bases). Trimming removed 2 bases from V and 5 bases from J, with 7 bases in between. From germline, CDR1 is SGHDT and CDR2 YYEEEE. The CDR3 contains 12 residues. The CDR3 DNA sequence: TGTGCCAGCAGCTTACGGGGGACTGAAGCTTTCTTT. Translated, it gives CASSLRGTEAFF.

V gene TRBV9 combines with J gene TRBJ2-5; possible D gene TRBD2, 6 bases. In germline, CDR1 is SGDLS, CDR2 YYNGEE. There are 13 residues in the CDR3. Between the trimmed V and J ends, which lost 4 bases and 1 base, there was a span of 8 bases. In DNA form, the CDR3 reads TGTGCCAGCAGCTTGGGGGGCCAAGAGACCCAGTACTTC. Amino acid sequence: CASSLGGQETQYF.

V usage is TRBV14 and J usage is TRBJ2-2, with D maybe TRBD2 (6 bases). The germline gives CDR1 SGHDN, CDR2 FVKESK. Deletions cut 2 bases from V and 5 bases from J, with 15 bases between. This CDR3 is built from 16 residues. The CDR3 DNA is TGTGCCAGCAGCCAACTGACGGACTACTCAACCGGGGAGCTGTTTTTT. Its translation is CASSQLTDYSTGELFF.

This clone was counted once. The chain links TRBV5-6 to TRBJ1-4, with 9 bases matching TRBD1. Trimming took 1 base from V and 0 from J; bases not matched to a gene: 4. From germline, CDR1 is SGHDT and CDR2 YYEEEE. This CDR3 has 17 residues. The CDR3 coding sequence is TGTGCCAGCAGCTTGAGGGGACAGGGCGCAACTAATGAAAAACTGTTTTTT. Translation gives CASSLRGQGATNEKLFF.

The CDR3 DNA reads TGTGCCAGCAGCCCGAGACTAGGCGATACGCAGTATTTT. Protein sequence: CASSPRLGDTQYF. The chain joins TRBV9 to TRBJ2-3, with a tentative D call TRBD2 (6 bases). V was cut by 4 bases and J by 6 bases, with 12 bases left in between. Germline V gene sequence: CDR1 SGDLS, CDR2 YYNGEE. CDR3 length: 13 amino acids.

The chain links TRBV21-1 to TRBJ1-6; the table calls TRBD1, which could not be checked here. TRBV21-1 is a pseudogene. The CDR3 extends over 14 amino acids. In nucleotides, the CDR3 is TGTGCCAGCAGCATACAGGTTTTGGCTTCACCCCTCCACTTT. It encodes CASSIQVLASPLHF.

This clone was observed at least ten times. This sequence joins TRBV28 and TRBJ1-2; possible D gene TRBD1, 5 bases. The V end was cut by 2 bases, the J end by 4 bases, with 11 bases between. Germline V lookup: CDR1 MDHEN, CDR2 SYDVKM. This CDR3 comprises 14 residues. CDR3 DNA: TGTGCCAGCAGTTTACAGGACATCCTCTATGGCTACACCTTC. It codes for CASSLQDILYGYTF.

This clone came up many times. The J gene is TRBJ1-4, the V gene TRBV9, with D tentatively TRBD1 (5 bases). Germline values: CDR1 SGDLS, CDR2 YYNGEE. The ends were cut back, 2 bases at V and 5 bases at J, with 13 bases in the middle. This CDR3 is 15 amino acids long. The CDR3 region has the DNA TGTGCCAGCAGCGTTAGGGAGGGGAGAAATGAAAAACTGTTTTTT. It translates to CASSVREGRNEKLFF.

This clone was seen once. The chain recombines TRBV27 with TRBJ1-2; the D is unclear. Germline V gives CDR1 MNHEY, CDR2 SMNVEV (reference sequence). The CDR3 sequence is 15 residues long. The V end lost 2 bases, the J end lost 0 bases, and 10 bases lay between the germline ends. The CDR3 DNA follows: TGTGCCAGCAGTTTACGTCCCGGTACTAACTATGGCTACACCTTC. Translated, it gives CASSLRPGTNYGYTF.

The V gene is TRBV6-1, the J gene TRBJ1-2, with TRBD1 matching over 7 bases. The trim removed 7 bases at V and 8 bases at J, leaving 16 bases unmatched. Germline V lookup: CDR1 MNHNS, CDR2 SASEGT. The CDR3 covers 15 residues. For the CDR3, the DNA is TGTGCCAGCAACCCAGCCCCCGACAGGGTAAACGGCTACACCTTC. Protein product: CASNPAPDRVNGYTF.

In its sample, this clone ranks as medium-sized. The CDR3 loop is CASSSRTIQGLAGDEQFF. CDR3 DNA: TGTGCCAGCAGCTCAAGGACCATCCAGGGACTAGCGGGGGACGAGCAGTTCTTC. The chain uses TRBV7-9 and TRBJ2-1, with 14 bases lining up with TRBD2. CDR3 size: 18 residues. V lost 4 bases to trimming and J lost 10 bases; unmatched junction nucleotides: 15. The germline V gene encodes CDR1 SEHNR and CDR2 FQNEAQ (reference sequence).

This clone came up a few times. The rearrangement joins TRBV15 to TRBJ2-5; 12 bases agree with TRBD2. Trimming removed 7 bases from V and 2 bases from J; junction bases left unmatched: 8. Germline assignment: CDR1 LNHNV and CDR2 YYDKDF (reference sequence). CDR3 length: 16 amino acids. CDR3 sequence: CATTIRLAGEQETQYF. The CDR3 DNA is TGTGCCACCACCATCCGACTAGCGGGGGAGCAAGAGACCCAGTACTTC. The full variable domain, with the rest looked up from reference TRBV15 and TRBJ2-5, is DAMVIQNPRYQVTQFGKPVTLSCSQTLNHNVMYWYQQKSSQAPKLLFHYYDKDFNNEADTPDNFQSRRPNTSFCFLDIRSPGLGDTAMYLCATTIRLAGEQETQYFGPGTRLLVL.